A single sample gave rise to the 27 T cell receptor beta chains below, sequenced in a study of beta chain features in type 1 diabetes. Expressed TCRB transcripts were sequenced, since all the RNA that had been isolated was reverse transcribed. Sequencing was performed with immunoSEQ multiplex PCR; in TCRdb, only in-frame clones are kept and a portion is missing. The sample consists of 160,000 or so clones, around 10% of them appearing once. Sequenced material: central memory CD4+ T cells from blood. The receptors originated from a man younger than 35 in good health.

The gene calls are TRBV18 and TRBJ2-5, with a tentative D call TRBD2 (6 bases). Between the trimmed V and J ends, which lost 0 bases and 2 bases, there was a span of 10 bases. The CDR3 is 15 amino acids. Per the germline V gene, CDR1 is KGHSH and CDR2 is LQKENI. The CDR3 nucleotides are TGTGCCAGCTCACCACCGACCGGACTACAAGAGACCCAGTACTTC. Encoded protein: CASSPPTGLQETQYF.

This clone was seen only a few times. The rearrangement uses TRBV9 and TRBJ2-7, with 7 bases fitting TRBD1. V lost 3 bases to trimming and J lost 3 bases; unmatched junction nucleotides: 9. CDR3 length: 15 amino acids. From germline, CDR1 is SGDLS and CDR2 YYNGEE. DNA for the CDR3: TGTGCCAGCAGCGCTTCCAACAGGGGTTTCTACGAGCAGTACTTC. Its protein is CASSASNRGFYEQYF.

The chain joins TRBV5-1 to TRBJ2-1; D uncertain. Germline lookup yields CDR1 SGHRS and CDR2 YFSETQ. Trimming removed 2 bases at V and 9 bases at J, with 9 bases between. The CDR3 spans 12 residues. CDR3 in amino acids: CASSFSIGEQFF. The CDR3 DNA is TGCGCCAGCAGCTTCAGCATCGGTGAGCAGTTCTTC.

This clone occurred a few times. The gene calls are TRBV30 and TRBJ1-3; TRBD1 is a possible D gene (6 bases). The CDR3 spans 14 residues. The germline V and J ends were trimmed by 7 bases and 0 bases, with 13 bases remaining between them. The germline V gene has CDR1 GTSNPN and CDR2 SVGIG (reference sequence). The CDR3 reads CASLWDTSGNTIYF. DNA for the CDR3: TGTGCCTCGTTATGGGACACCTCTGGAAACACCATATATTTT.

This clone has only a few counts. The chain employs TRBV10-3 and TRBJ2-7; 9 bases agree with TRBD2. Germline V gene data show CDR1 as ENHRY and CDR2 as SYGVKD. The CDR3 is 15 residues long. V lost 4 bases, J lost 3 bases, and 7 bases stayed unmatched. The CDR3 protein is CAISVAGGPNYEQYF. The CDR3 region has the DNA TGTGCCATCAGTGTGGCGGGAGGGCCTAACTACGAGCAGTACTTC.

This clone was detected many times. V usage is TRBV4-3 and J usage is TRBJ1-5; D is perhaps TRBD1 (5 bases). The germline CDR1 and CDR2 sequences are LGHNA and YSLEER. This CDR3 spans 15 amino acids. Trimming took 3 bases from V and 6 from J, leaving 15 bases between them. The CDR3 DNA reads as TGCGCCAGCAGCCAGCAATTTTCGGGGGGTCAGCCCCAGCATTTT. It encodes CASSQQFSGGQPQHF.

This clone has just a few counts. The V gene is TRBV18, the J gene TRBJ2-7, with D perhaps matching TRBD1 or TRBD2 (5 bases each). The germline CDR1 and CDR2 sequences are KGHSH and LQKENI. The CDR3 spans 14 residues. V lost 1 base, J lost 5 bases, and 12 bases lay in between. CDR3 in amino acids: CASSPLSGSDEQYF. In DNA, the CDR3 is TGTGCCAGCTCACCACTCTCAGGGAGCGACGAGCAGTACTTC.

This chain uses TRBV7-2 with TRBJ2-7; D is unclear. The CDR3 covers 14 residues. V lost 0 bases and J lost 1, with 7 bases in between. The V gene's germline CDR1 is SGHTA and CDR2 FQGNSA. The CDR3 region is CASSLAQASYEQYF. The CDR3 DNA sequence: TGTGCCAGCAGCTTAGCTCAGGCGTCCTACGAGCAGTACTTC. The full variable domain, its missing parts supplied by reference TRBV7-2 and TRBJ2-7, is GAGVSQSPSNKVTEKGKDVELRCDPISGHTALYWYRQSLGQGLEFLIYFQGNSAPDKSGLPSDRFSAERTGGSVSTLTIQRTQQEDSAVYLCASSLAQASYEQYFGPGTRLTVT.

The chain recombines TRBV6-6 with TRBJ1-6; no definite D call. CDR3 length: 13 amino acids. Germline lookup yields CDR1 MNHNY and CDR2 SVGAGI (reference sequence). The V end lost 10 bases, the J end lost 0 bases, and 7 bases lay between the germline ends. CDR3 loop: CATQSSYNSPLHF. The CDR3 DNA is TGTGCCACCCAGAGCTCCTATAATTCACCCCTCCACTTT.

In its sample, this clone is medium-sized. The rearrangement joins TRBV10-3 to TRBJ2-7; D is unresolved. The germline gives CDR1 ENHRY, CDR2 SYGVKD. Trimming stripped 4 bases from V and 7 bases from J, with 14 bases between. The CDR3 extends over 13 amino acids. The CDR3 DNA reads as TGTGCCATCAGTGTGGAACGGCTCGGAGAGCAGTACTTC. It is translated as CAISVERLGEQYF.

This clone was found a few times. The chain employs TRBV7-2 and TRBJ2-2; no clear D gene. Looked up from germline, CDR1 is SGHTA and CDR2 is FQGNSA. CDR3 length: 12 amino acids. Trimming pared 1 base from V and 7 bases from J, leaving 4 bases between. The CDR3 spells CASSLVNGELFF. The CDR3 DNA follows: TGTGCCAGCAGCTTAGTCAACGGGGAGCTGTTTTTT.

This clone was detected a few times. This CDR3 is also generated by other DNA sequences in the sample. The chain joins TRBV5-4 to TRBJ2-5, with D possibly called TRBD1 or TRBD2 (5 bases each). CDR3 length: 12 residues. V dropped 2 bases and J dropped 5 bases, with 7 bases sitting between them. From germline, CDR1 is SGHNT and CDR2 YYREEE (reference sequence). The CDR3 is CASSFREETQYF. The CDR3, as DNA: TGTGCCAGCAGCTTCAGGGAGGAGACCCAGTACTTC.

This clone was seen a handful of times. The chain combines TRBV29-1 with TRBJ2-2; D gene unclear. There are 15 residues in the CDR3. V was trimmed by 4 bases and J by 0 bases, leaving 12 bases between them. CDR1 and CDR2 from the germline V gene are SQVTM and ANQGSEA. CDR3 amino acids: CSVVPGQSNTGELFF. The CDR3 coding sequence is TGCAGCGTTGTCCCCGGGCAGTCGAACACCGGGGAGCTGTTTTTT.

In its sample, this clone was seen a few times. This chain's CDR3 is CASSLTMLEQYF. The CDR3 DNA reads TGTGCCAGCAGCTTGACGATGCTCGAGCAGTACTTC. The chain joins TRBV28 to TRBJ2-7; D is ambiguous. The CDR3 spans 12 residues. Trimming left V 6 bases short and J 6 bases short, with 12 bases between. Germline values: CDR1 MDHEN, CDR2 SYDVKM.

There are a few counts of this clone. The chain uses TRBV5-4 and TRBJ2-5; D is perhaps TRBD2 (8 bases). There are 16 residues in the CDR3. Trimming cost V 0 bases and J 2 bases, with 14 bases left between them. CDR1 is SGHNT, CDR2 YYREEE, per germline (reference sequence). The DNA of the CDR3 is TGTGCCAGCAGCTTGGGCCGGGGGGGACAGCAAGAGACCCAGTACTTC. As protein: CASSLGRGGQQETQYF.

This clone was seen a handful of times. This chain uses TRBV28 with TRBJ2-2; TRBD2 might be the D (6 bases). Germline lookup yields CDR1 MDHEN and CDR2 SYDVKM. This CDR3 contains 15 residues. V lost 4 bases and J 2 bases, leaving 11 bases between the germline ends. CDR3 sequence (DNA): TGTGCCAGCAGTTCTCCGGGACTCAACACCGGGGAGCTGTTTTTT. This codes for CASSSPGLNTGELFF.

This clone was seen a handful of times. V usage is TRBV9 and J usage is TRBJ2-7; D unclear. Trimming removed 3 bases from V and 0 bases from J, with 10 bases in between. Germline CDR1 and CDR2: SGDLS and YYNGEE. CDR3 length equals 14 residues. The CDR3 sequence is CASSEGRSSYEQYF. CDR3 bases: TGTGCCAGCAGCGAAGGCAGGAGCTCCTACGAGCAGTACTTC.

The chain employs TRBV18 and TRBJ1-1, with D hard to call. This CDR3 is built from 14 residues. Germline V lookup: CDR1 KGHSH, CDR2 LQKENI. Trimming pared 4 bases from V and 0 bases from J, leaving 9 bases between. CDR3 residues: CASSLTDMNTEAFF. As DNA, the CDR3 is TGTGCCAGCTCACTCACAGACATGAACACTGAAGCTTTCTTT. Full variable domain (remainder filled in from reference TRBV18 and TRBJ1-1): NAGVMQNPRHLVRRRGQEARLRCSPMKGHSHVYWYRQLPEEGLKFMVYLQKENIIDESGMPKERFSAEFPKEGPSILRIQQVVRGDSAAYFCASSLTDMNTEAFFGQGTRLTVV.

As regards this clone: In the same sample, other DNA sequences code for this CDR3. For the CDR3, the DNA is TGTGCCAGCAGCCCTCCAGGGTTGAATGAGCAGTTCTTC. Encoded protein: CASSPPGLNEQFF. The rearrangement links TRBV7-9 to TRBJ2-1; D may be TRBD1 (5 bases). Trimming cost V 5 bases and J 7 bases, with 12 bases left between them. The CDR3 sequence is 13 residues long. Germline CDR1 is SEHNR and CDR2 is FQNEAQ (reference sequence).

This clone has just a few counts. The CDR3 spells CASSLQSNIDNEQFF. The CDR3, as DNA: TGTGCCAGCAGCTTGCAGTCGAACATAGACAATGAGCAGTTCTTC. The chain joins TRBV5-4 to TRBJ2-1; no clear D gene. This CDR3 region has 15 residues. Per the germline V gene, CDR1 is SGHNT and CDR2 is YYREEE (reference sequence). V was pared by 1 base and J by 5 bases, with 13 bases between.

This clone appeared a few times. The V call is TRBV14, the J call TRBJ2-1; TRBD1 agrees at 10 bases. The CDR3 is 16 residues long. V trimming: 2 bases; J trimming: 7 bases; junction bases outside the gene matches: 8. From germline, CDR1 is SGHDN and CDR2 FVKESK. The CDR3 loop reads CASSQIGQGDFNEQFF. For the CDR3, the DNA is TGTGCCAGCAGCCAAATCGGACAGGGGGATTTTAATGAGCAGTTCTTC.

This chain joins TRBV7-6 and TRBJ2-1; TRBD2 aligns across 7 bases. The junction had 8 bases not matched to a gene; V was cut back by 0 bases and J by 3 bases. This CDR3 comprises 17 residues. Germline CDR1 reads SGHVS; CDR2 reads FNYEAQ. The chain's CDR3 is CASSLADGTNYYNEQFF. CDR3 DNA sequence: TGTGCCAGCAGCTTAGCAGACGGGACTAATTACTACAATGAGCAGTTCTTC.

The CDR3 sequence is CATRGRGGYNEQFF. In DNA, the CDR3 is TGTGCCACCAGGGGGAGAGGAGGTTACAATGAGCAGTTCTTC. This chain uses TRBV6-1 with TRBJ2-1; 7 nucleotides match TRBD1. This CDR3 region has 14 residues. CDR1 is MNHNS and CDR2 is SASEGT in the germline V gene. The V segment lost 10 bases and the J segment 4 bases; nucleotides outside the gene matches: 10.

This clone was seen a few times. The CDR3 region has the DNA TGTGCCAGTAGTCAGCGAAGTCCAACCCCTGAAGCTTTCTTT. This sequence encodes CASSQRSPTPEAFF. The V gene is TRBV19, the J gene TRBJ1-1; D not certain. This CDR3 has 14 amino acids. V was cut by 5 bases and J by 6 bases, with 16 bases left in between. CDR1 and CDR2 from the germline V gene are LNHDA and SQIVND (reference sequence).

This clone was counted at least ten times. This sequence joins TRBV29-1 and TRBJ2-3; D unresolved. Germline V CDR1 and CDR2: SQVTM, ANQGSEA. The V gene lost 6 bases and the J gene lost 0 bases, with 7 bases spanning the gap. The CDR3 is made up of 12 amino acids. CDR3 region: CSVLPSTDTQYF. The CDR3 coding sequence is TGCAGCGTCTTACCTAGCACAGATACGCAGTATTTT.

The chain recombines TRBV9 with TRBJ1-5; D is uncertain. CDR1 and CDR2 from the germline V gene are SGDLS and YYNGEE. V lost 6 bases to trimming and J lost 13 bases, with 20 bases between them. This CDR3 contains 13 residues. The CDR3 DNA reads as TGTGCCAGCATGGGGTGGATCGGGCACCTTCAGCATTTT. The encoded protein is CASMGWIGHLQHF.

The CDR3 reads CASSLTGPREAFF. In DNA form, the CDR3 reads TGTGCCAGCAGCTTGACAGGACCCCGTGAAGCTTTCTTT. The chain employs TRBV7-2 and TRBJ1-1, with D tentatively TRBD1 (6 bases). V was shortened by 3 bases and J by 7 bases, with 12 bases between the two germline ends. The CDR3 spans 13 residues. CDR1 is SGHTA and CDR2 is FQGNSA in the germline V gene.